This TCR beta chain was recovered during a study of T cells in lung cancer brain metastases. The CDR3 contains 15 residues. V dropped 5 bases and J dropped 0; count of bases not matched to a gene: 2. Germline lookup yields CDR1 ENHRY and CDR2 SYGVKD. Repertoires were generated with immunoSEQ multiplex PCR, while TCRdb's copy carries only in-frame clones and drops some. The sample records approximately 4,800 clones, roughly nine tenths being singletons. The rearrangement uses TRBV10-3 and TRBJ1-3; 9 bases map to TRBD1. The origin of this receptor is a woman between 50 and 59 years old with non-small cell lung cancer. The specimen was tumor tissue from the primary lung tumor. This CDR3 is CAISRDRDSGNTIYF. For the CDR3, the DNA is TGTGCCATCAGTCGGGACAGGGACTCTGGAAACACCATATATTTT.